The 6 T cell receptor beta chains presented below share a single source sample, sequenced in a study of molecular identifiers for immune sequencing clone quantification. MiXCR, applied by TCRdb to the PCR reads, yields one record per CDR3 protein. The sample lists hundreds of thousands of distinct CDR3 sequences, about 25% occurring once. Material for sequencing was naive CD8+ T cells from blood, with Jurkat cell RNA spiked in. Subset: FACS-sorted CD8+CD4-CCR7+CD45RA+ naive T cells. All receptors come from a human donor in good health. Some libraries in this study had Jurkat cell RNA spiked in.

This clonotype was seen ten or more times. The CDR3 DNA follows: TGTGCCAGCAGCTTAAGCCGACAGGGAACTGAAGCTTTCTTT. Its protein product is CASSLSRQGTEAFF. The chain recombines TRBV27 with TRBJ1-1, with 7 bases identical to TRBD1. This CDR3 contains 14 residues. J was trimmed by 5 bases and V by 6 bases; bases with no gene match: 9. Germline CDR1 MNHEY, CDR2 SMNVEV (reference sequence).

In regard to this clonotype: A much larger clone lies one base from this, so it may be a read error. Because the CDR3 is missing its conserved closing phenylalanine or tryptophan, this is likely a read error. This chain's CDR3 is CASSNRGLDEQYS. DNA for the CDR3: TGTGCCAGTAGTAACAGGGGGCTGGACGAGCAGTACTCC. The V call is TRBV19, the J call TRBJ2-7; 9 nucleotides match TRBD1. The germline V gene encodes CDR1 LNHDA and CDR2 SQIVND (reference sequence). The CDR3 length is 13 residues. V dropped 4 bases and J dropped 5; count of bases not matched to a gene: 3.

This clonotype appeared many times. The chain uses TRBV5-8 and TRBJ1-5, with D possibly being TRBD1 (5 bases). Germline assignment: CDR1 SGHTS and CDR2 YDEGEE. The V and J ends lost 4 bases and 2 bases respectively, with 13 bases between them. The CDR3 covers 15 residues. Here the CDR3 DNA reads TGTGCCAGCAGCAGGGGTGCCAGGGGCAATCAGCCCCAGCATTTT. Protein sequence: CASSRGARGNQPQHF.

The table lists this clonotype with a few counts. This chain links TRBV20-1 with TRBJ1-1; no clear D gene. V lost 0 bases and J lost 1, with 18 bases in between. Per the germline V gene, CDR1 is DFQATT and CDR2 is SNEGSKA (reference sequence). This CDR3 is built from 17 residues. CDR3 in amino acids: CSARDRELGGSNTEAFF. The DNA for the CDR3 is TGCAGTGCTAGAGACCGGGAGCTCGGAGGCTCGAACACTGAAGCTTTCTTT.

This clonotype has ten or more counts. J is TRBJ2-7 and V is TRBV29-1, with 7 bases identical to TRBD1. Germline V gene lookup returns CDR1 SQVTM and CDR2 ANQGSEA. This CDR3 region has 14 residues. V shed 6 bases and J 5 bases; nucleotides not matched to a gene: 13. CDR3 sequence (DNA): TGCAGCGTGCTTACAGGGGTTCGACTCCACGAGCAGTACTTC. It specifies CSVLTGVRLHEQYF.

This clonotype has a single count. The junction and the germline gene differ at one end; a read error may be behind it. CDR3 amino acids: CASSQDLISGSGIHEQSF. As DNA, the CDR3 is TGCGCCAGCAGCCAAGATCTTATCAGCGGGAGCGGTATCCATGAGCAGTCCTTC. V gene TRBV4-3 combines with J gene TRBJ2-1; 8 bases align to TRBD2. The germline CDR1 and CDR2 sequences are LGHNA and YSLEER. The CDR3 runs 18 residues.